This T cell receptor (beta chain) was observed in a study of shared clonotypes between healthy human individuals. The authors split each subset's genomic DNA evenly across several immunoSEQ plates. Some clones are missing from TCRdb's copy, which holds only in-frame ones; the method was immunoSEQ multiplex PCR. This sample carries about 2 million clones, 85% to 95% of them seen once, and the ten largest clones take more than 0.95%. Findings and caveats of the study: A handful of donors showed sharing of 4.5% to 6% of naive CD4 clonotypes.

The germline V gene encodes CDR1 MNHNY and CDR2 SVGAGI (reference sequence). The CDR3 runs 14 residues. V gave up 0 bases and J gave up 5 bases, with 10 bases separating them. CD8 cells classed as naive were CD45RO-negative and positively selected for CCR7, excluding terminally differentiated effector memory CD45RA+ cells. Remarks on this clone: What it binds is not known.

The TCR comes from a man younger than 35 in good health. The chain recombines TRBV6-6 with TRBJ2-5, with TRBD2 as a possible D gene (5 bases). The source material was naive CD8+ T cells sorted from blood. The CDR3 reads CASSYSISAETQYF. The CDR3 DNA reads as TGTGCCAGCAGTTACTCGATTAGCGCGGAGACCCAGTACTTC.